A selection of T cell receptor beta chains follows, all from one sample in a study of cytomegalovirus exposure and HLA in healthy donors. Only in-frame clones appear in the TCRdb table, and some are missing; sequencing was by immunoSEQ multiplex PCR. The sample features about 58,000 clones, with around 2.1% in its top ten. Sequencing used PBMCs. Receptor source: a young woman in good health and CMV-seronegative. Both conserved end residues are part of each CDR3. Fields, in order: J gene, V gene, D gene, CDR3 protein, CDR3 DNA. D genes are given only for firm matches.

j_gene: TRBJ1-2; v_gene: TRBV29-1; d_gene: .; CDR3aa: CSVGAESYGYTF; CDR3nt: TGCAGCGTTGGGGCCGAATCCTATGGCTACACCTTC
j_gene: TRBJ1-1; v_gene: TRBV7-9; d_gene: TRBD1; CDR3aa: CASSRPGTGVGTEAFF; CDR3nt: TGTGCCAGCAGCCGTCCCGGGACAGGGGTCGGCACTGAAGCTTTCTTT
j_gene: TRBJ2-1; v_gene: TRBV5-1; d_gene: TRBD2; CDR3aa: CASSLVWEGEQFF; CDR3nt: TGCGCCAGCAGCTTGGTGTGGGAGGGTGAGCAGTTCTTC
j_gene: TRBJ2-2; v_gene: TRBV2; d_gene: TRBD2; CDR3aa: CASRKSGGAVGELFF; CDR3nt: TGTGCCAGCAGGAAGAGCGGGGGGGCGGTCGGGGAGCTGTTTTTT
j_gene: TRBJ1-1; v_gene: TRBV19; d_gene: .; CDR3aa: CASSITPPGSSTEAFF; CDR3nt: TGTGCCAGTAGTATAACGCCGCCAGGGTCCTCCACTGAAGCTTTCTTT
j_gene: TRBJ2-3; v_gene: TRBV11-2; d_gene: .; CDR3aa: CASSFPTPYLPDTQYF; CDR3nt: TGTGCCAGCAGCTTTCCTACCCCCTATCTTCCAGATACGCAGTATTTT
j_gene: TRBJ2-3; v_gene: TRBV18; d_gene: .; CDR3aa: CASSTRTETDTQYF; CDR3nt: TGTGCCAGCTCAACTCGGACTGAAACAGATACGCAGTATTTT
j_gene: TRBJ2-1; v_gene: TRBV5-1; d_gene: .; CDR3aa: CASSFVVGAEYNEQFF; CDR3nt: TGCGCCAGCAGCTTTGTAGTGGGGGCTGAGTACAATGAGCAGTTCTTC
j_gene: TRBJ2-7; v_gene: TRBV11-2; d_gene: .; CDR3aa: CASSLGQVRGSDEQYF; CDR3nt: TGTGCCAGCAGCTTGGGGCAGGTCAGGGGCAGTGACGAGCAGTACTTC
j_gene: TRBJ1-2; v_gene: TRBV19; d_gene: TRBD1; CDR3aa: CASSITGVPLYGYTF; CDR3nt: TGTGCCAGTAGTATAACAGGGGTGCCCCTCTATGGCTACACCTTC
j_gene: TRBJ2-3; v_gene: TRBV18; d_gene: TRBD1; CDR3aa: CASSPKTGGPSTDTQYF; CDR3nt: TGTGCCAGCTCACCAAAGACAGGGGGCCCTAGCACAGATACGCAGTATTTT
j_gene: TRBJ2-1; v_gene: TRBV5-1; d_gene: .; CDR3aa: CASSFDSDNEQFF; CDR3nt: TGCGCCAGCAGCTTTGACTCCGACAATGAGCAGTTCTTC
j_gene: TRBJ1-2; v_gene: TRBV10-3; d_gene: .; CDR3aa: CAISEIRVWTF; CDR3nt: TGTGCCATCAGTGAGATCAGGGTCTGGACCTTC
j_gene: TRBJ1-2; v_gene: TRBV5-1; d_gene: TRBD1; CDR3aa: CASSLPGQPRLGANRVNYGYTF; CDR3nt: TGCGCCAGCAGCTTGCCGGGACAGCCACGTCTGGGGGCTAACCGAGTTAACTATGGCTACACCTTC
j_gene: TRBJ1-2; v_gene: TRBV6-6; d_gene: TRBD1; CDR3aa: CASRGPGTGLGGYTF; CDR3nt: TGTGCCAGCAGGGGCCCCGGGACAGGGCTGGGGGGCTACACCTTC
j_gene: TRBJ2-7; v_gene: TRBV6-1; d_gene: TRBD1; CDR3aa: CASRTGTNYEQYF; CDR3nt: TGTGCCAGCAGGACAGGGACAAACTACGAGCAGTACTTC
j_gene: TRBJ1-1; v_gene: TRBV7-9; d_gene: .; CDR3aa: CASSLDRRVGLGTEAFF; CDR3nt: TGTGCCAGCAGCTTAGACAGGAGGGTAGGTCTCGGGACTGAAGCTTTCTTT
j_gene: TRBJ2-2; v_gene: TRBV19; d_gene: TRBD2; CDR3aa: CASSATSGWDTGELFF; CDR3nt: TGTGCCAGTAGTGCAACTAGCGGGTGGGACACCGGGGAGCTGTTTTTT
j_gene: TRBJ2-7; v_gene: TRBV29-1; d_gene: TRBD1; CDR3aa: CSVVRDRDEQYF; CDR3nt: TGCAGCGTTGTTAGGGACAGGGACGAGCAGTACTTC
j_gene: TRBJ2-1; v_gene: TRBV11-3; d_gene: TRBD2; CDR3aa: CASSDWTSDNNEQFF; CDR3nt: TGTGCCAGCAGCGACTGGACTAGCGATAACAATGAGCAGTTCTTC
j_gene: TRBJ2-7; v_gene: TRBV29-1; d_gene: TRBD1; CDR3aa: CSVVDREFYEQYF; CDR3nt: TGCAGCGTTGTCGACAGGGAGTTCTACGAGCAGTACTTC
j_gene: TRBJ1-3; v_gene: TRBV7-2; d_gene: .; CDR3aa: CASSPRLSGNTIYF; CDR3nt: TGTGCCAGCAGCCCCCGTTTATCTGGAAACACCATATATTTT
j_gene: TRBJ2-6; v_gene: TRBV15; d_gene: TRBD2; CDR3aa: CATSRPGLAGFPGANVLTF; CDR3nt: TGTGCCACCAGCAGGCCCGGACTAGCGGGATTTCCTGGGGCCAACGTCCTGACTTTC
j_gene: TRBJ2-1; v_gene: TRBV29-1; d_gene: TRBD1; CDR3aa: CSVDGDRGYNEQFF; CDR3nt: TGCAGCGTTGATGGGGACAGGGGCTACAATGAGCAGTTCTTC
j_gene: TRBJ2-7; v_gene: TRBV6-5; d_gene: .; CDR3aa: CASSYPHSYEQYF; CDR3nt: TGTGCCAGCAGTTACCCCCACTCCTACGAGCAGTACTTC